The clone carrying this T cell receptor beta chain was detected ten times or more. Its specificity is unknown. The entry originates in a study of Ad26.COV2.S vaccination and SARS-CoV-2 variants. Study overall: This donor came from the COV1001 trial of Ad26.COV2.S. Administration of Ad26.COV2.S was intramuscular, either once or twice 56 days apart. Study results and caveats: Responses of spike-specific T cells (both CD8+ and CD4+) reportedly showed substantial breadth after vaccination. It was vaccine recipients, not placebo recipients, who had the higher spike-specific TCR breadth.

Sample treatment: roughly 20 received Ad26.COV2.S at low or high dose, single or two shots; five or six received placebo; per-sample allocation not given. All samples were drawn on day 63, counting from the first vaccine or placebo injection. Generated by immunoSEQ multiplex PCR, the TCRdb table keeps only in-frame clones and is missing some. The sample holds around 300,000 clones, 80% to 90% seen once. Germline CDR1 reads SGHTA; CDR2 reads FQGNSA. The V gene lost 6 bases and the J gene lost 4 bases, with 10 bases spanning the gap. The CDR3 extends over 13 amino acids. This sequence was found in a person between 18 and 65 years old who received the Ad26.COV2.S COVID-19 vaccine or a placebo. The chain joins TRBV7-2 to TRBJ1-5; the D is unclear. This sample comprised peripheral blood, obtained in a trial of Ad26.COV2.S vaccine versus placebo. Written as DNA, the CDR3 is TGTGCCAGCAGTATAGCGGGAAATCAGCCCCAGCATTTT. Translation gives CASSIAGNQPQHF.